These 21 T cell receptor beta chains were all obtained from the same sample, sequenced in a study of beta chain features in type 1 diabetes. The sequenced template was cDNA made from the entire isolated RNA. The assay was immunoSEQ multiplex PCR, and TCRdb's table has in-frame clones only and misses some. The top ten clones hold 0.045% to 0.06% of a sample with about half a million clones, 9.5% to 12% of them seen once. The material sequenced was naive CD4+ T cells from blood. These receptors were taken from a woman between 18 and 30 years old in good health.

There are a few counts of this clone. The chain links TRBV5-1 to TRBJ2-5, with D possibly TRBD1 on 6 matching bases. CDR1 and CDR2 (germline): SGHRS, YFSETQ. With 5 bases removed from V and 5 bases from J, the gap between germline ends came to 16 bases. The CDR3 sequence is 14 residues long. This CDR3 is CASRRVAGVETQYF. The CDR3 DNA reads TGCGCCAGCAGGCGAGTAGCAGGGGTTGAGACCCAGTACTTC. Looking up the rest from reference TRBV5-1 and TRBJ2-5 gives the full variable domain: KAGVTQTPRYLIKTRGQQVTLSCSPISGHRSVSWYQQTPGQGLQFLFEYFSETQRNKGNFPGRFSGRQFSNSRSEMNVSTLELGDSALYLCASRRVAGVETQYFGPGTRLLVL.

The rearrangement joins TRBV7-9 to TRBJ2-3, with 8 bases lining up with TRBD2. The CDR3 contains 14 residues. From germline, CDR1 is SEHNR and CDR2 FQNEAQ (reference sequence). The CDR3 here is CTAPGGASTDTQYF. CDR3 DNA sequence: TGTACGGCGCCCGGGGGGGCTAGCACAGATACGCAGTATTTT.

This clone showed up just a few times. The rearrangement joins TRBV7-9 to TRBJ1-4; perhaps TRBD1 as D (5 bases). The germline V gene has CDR1 SEHNR and CDR2 FQNEAQ (reference sequence). Trimming removed 4 bases from V and 7 bases from J, with 13 bases in between. There are 14 residues in the CDR3. The CDR3 DNA reads as TGTGCCAGCAGCTCAGGGTCCCTTCGTGAAAAACTGTTTTTT. Translating it yields CASSSGSLREKLFF.

This clone was seen at least ten times. The V and J genes are TRBV10-3 and TRBJ2-5; possibly TRBD1 for D (6 bases). Germline values: CDR1 ENHRY, CDR2 SYGVKD. CDR3 length: 12 residues. Trimming cost V 8 bases and J 3 bases, with 10 bases left between them. The CDR3: CAIGRTEETQYF. In DNA form, the CDR3 reads TGTGCCATCGGCCGGACAGAAGAGACCCAGTACTTC.

This clone has only a few counts. The rearrangement links TRBV7-9 to TRBJ2-1; 7 positions match TRBD2. This CDR3 has 16 residues. V lost 4 bases, J lost 0 bases, and 6 bases stayed unmatched. Germline loops: CDR1 SEHNR, CDR2 FQNEAQ (reference sequence). The CDR3 protein is CASSYREARSYNEQFF. The CDR3 DNA follows: TGTGCCAGCAGCTACCGGGAGGCCCGCTCCTACAATGAGCAGTTCTTC.

The chain couples TRBV13 to TRBJ1-5, with D unclear. Between the trimmed V and J ends, which lost 5 bases and 5 bases, there was a span of 10 bases. CDR1 and CDR2 from the germline V gene are PRHDT and FYEKMQ (reference sequence). The CDR3 loop spans 13 amino acids. Here the CDR3 reads CASSQGPDQPQHF. The CDR3 DNA is TGTGCCAGCAGCCAAGGCCCCGATCAGCCCCAGCATTTT.

CDR3 loop: CASSLQTSGANVLTF. In nucleotides, the CDR3 is TGTGCCAGCAGTTTACAGACATCTGGGGCCAACGTCCTGACTTTC. This chain uses TRBV28 with TRBJ2-6; D remains ambiguous. CDR3 size: 15 residues. Germline V gene sequence: CDR1 MDHEN, CDR2 SYDVKM. Trimming took off 2 bases at V and 1 base at J, with 6 bases between the two ends.

This chain uses TRBV7-3 with TRBJ2-1; D possibly corresponds to TRBD1 (5 bases). V was trimmed by 6 bases and J by 10 bases, leaving 22 bases between them. The CDR3 is 15 amino acids. Germline assignment: CDR1 SGHTA and CDR2 FQGTGA. CDR3 loop: CASSVGSARAEEQFF. The CDR3 DNA sequence: TGTGCCAGCAGTGTGGGGTCAGCCAGGGCAGAAGAGCAGTTCTTC.

This clone appeared a few times. The CDR3 loop reads CASSTTLAGGSYEQYF. Written as DNA, the CDR3 is TGTGCCAGCAGCACCACACTAGCGGGGGGATCCTACGAGCAGTACTTC. The chain joins TRBV7-2 to TRBJ2-7; 12 bases line up with TRBD2. With V trimmed by 5 bases and J by 1 base, 6 bases remained unmatched. The CDR3 contains 16 residues. In germline, CDR1 is SGHTA, CDR2 FQGNSA. Together with reference TRBV7-2 and TRBJ2-7, the CDR3 gives the full variable domain: GAGVSQSPSNKVTEKGKDVELRCDPISGHTALYWYRQSLGQGLEFLIYFQGNSAPDKSGLPSDRFSAERTGGSVSTLTIQRTQQEDSAVYLCASSTTLAGGSYEQYFGPGTRLTVT.

The chain joins TRBV7-9 to TRBJ2-1, with D tentatively TRBD1 (7 bases). This CDR3 has 15 amino acids. Germline lookup yields CDR1 SEHNR and CDR2 FQNEAQ (reference sequence). V was pared by 7 bases and J by 10 bases, with 23 bases between. The CDR3 sequence: CASTLLTGGTVEQFF. The CDR3 DNA reads TGTGCCAGCACACTATTGACAGGAGGGACAGTCGAGCAGTTCTTC.

The chain is built from TRBV29-1 and TRBJ1-1, with D possibly TRBD1 on 5 matching bases. This CDR3 region has 14 residues. The germline V gene encodes CDR1 SQVTM and CDR2 ANQGSEA. The ends were cut back, 6 bases at V and 0 bases at J, with 14 bases in the middle. The CDR3 protein is CSVLLGVMNTEAFF. As DNA, the CDR3 is TGCAGCGTCTTATTGGGGGTCATGAACACTGAAGCTTTCTTT.

This clone was counted only a few times. The V call is TRBV2, the J call TRBJ1-2; 7 bases map to TRBD1. V lost 1 base, J lost 5 bases, and 1 base stayed unmatched. CDR1 is SNHLY and CDR2 is FYNNEI in the germline V gene. The CDR3 spans 13 residues. DNA of the CDR3: TGTGCCAGCAGTGAAGGACAGGGATATGGCTACACCTTC. Amino acid sequence: CASSEGQGYGYTF.

This clone was picked up a small number of times. The chain uses TRBV27 and TRBJ1-2; D is ambiguous. CDR1 and CDR2 from the germline V gene are MNHEY and SMNVEV (reference sequence). This CDR3 has 13 amino acids. The V end lost 5 bases, the J end lost 4 bases, and 11 bases lay between the germline ends. CDR3 bases: TGTGCCAGCAGTCCCAGTATTATCTATGGCTACACCTTC. Protein sequence: CASSPSIIYGYTF.

The chain links TRBV5-1 to TRBJ2-3; D unclear. This CDR3 has 15 residues. V was shortened by 4 bases and J by 1 base, with 13 bases between the two germline ends. Germline CDR1 and CDR2: SGHRS and YFSETQ. The DNA for the CDR3 is TGCGCCAGCAGCCAGCCTGAAGAGGGCACAGATACGCAGTATTTT. Translation: CASSQPEEGTDTQYF. The full variable domain, rest sourced from reference TRBV5-1 and TRBJ2-3, is KAGVTQTPRYLIKTRGQQVTLSCSPISGHRSVSWYQQTPGQGLQFLFEYFSETQRNKGNFPGRFSGRQFSNSRSEMNVSTLELGDSALYLCASSQPEEGTDTQYFGPGTRLTVL.

This clone was seen a few times. V gene TRBV2 combines with J gene TRBJ2-1; possible D gene TRBD2, 6 bases. Trimming removed 5 bases at V and 12 bases at J, with 14 bases between. The V gene's germline CDR1 is SNHLY and CDR2 FYNNEI. CDR3 length: 12 residues. CDR3 amino acids: CASSSYSGRQFF. The CDR3 coding sequence is TGTGCCAGCAGTTCCTACAGCGGGCGGCAGTTCTTC.

Details on this clone: The same CDR3 is also encoded by other DNA sequences in this sample. This rearrangement joins TRBV28 to TRBJ2-5; D gene ambiguous. Per the germline V gene, CDR1 is MDHEN and CDR2 is SYDVKM. V lost 3 bases and J lost 1, with 6 bases in between. The CDR3 loop spans 13 amino acids. The CDR3 region is CASSLAVQETQYF. For the CDR3, the DNA is TGTGCCAGCAGTTTGGCGGTCCAAGAGACCCAGTACTTC.

This clone has only a few counts. The chain is built from TRBV7-9 and TRBJ2-3; maybe TRBD2 (6 bases). This CDR3 region has 14 residues. The V gene's germline CDR1 is SEHNR and CDR2 FQNEAQ (reference sequence). V was cut by 6 bases and J by 6 bases, with 16 bases left in between. The CDR3 loop is CASRPPGLGDTQYF. The CDR3 nucleotides are TGTGCCAGCAGGCCTCCGGGACTGGGGGATACGCAGTATTTT. Variable domain in full (rest from reference TRBV7-9 and TRBJ2-3): DTGVSQNPRHKITKRGQNVTFRCDPISEHNRLYWYRQTLGQGPEFLTYFQNEAQLEKSRLLSDRFSAERPKGSFSTLEIQRTEQGDSAMYLCASRPPGLGDTQYFGPGTRLTVL.

This chain uses TRBV9 with TRBJ2-5; the D is unclear. V was pared by 0 bases and J by 5 bases, with 11 bases between. The germline CDR1 and CDR2 sequences are SGDLS and YYNGEE. CDR3 length: 14 residues. The CDR3 DNA follows: TGTGCCAGCAGCGTAGAACCCAGAGTCGAGACCCAGTACTTC. It yields the protein CASSVEPRVETQYF.

This clone was detected a few times. The chain couples TRBV7-2 to TRBJ1-5; D possibly corresponds to TRBD1 (6 bases). CDR3 length equals 14 residues. From germline, CDR1 is SGHTA and CDR2 FQGNSA. Trimming pared 5 bases from V and 3 bases from J, leaving 11 bases between. CDR3 residues: CASSTGILNQPQHF. For the CDR3, the DNA is TGTGCCAGCAGCACAGGGATTCTCAATCAGCCCCAGCATTTT.

This clone was counted between two and nine times. The chain joins TRBV5-4 to TRBJ2-2; D gene uncertain. Trimming shortened V by 0 bases and J by 0 bases, and 6 bases separated the two germline ends. The CDR3 spans 15 residues. CDR1 is SGHNT, CDR2 YYREEE, per germline (reference sequence). The CDR3 DNA reads as TGTGCCAGCAGCTTGGTGTCTTCGAACACCGGGGAGCTGTTTTTT. Translated, it gives CASSLVSSNTGELFF.

The table lists this clone with a few counts. CDR3 nucleotides: TGTGCCAGCAGGCGGGGGCTAGCCAAAAACATTCAGTACTTC. Translating it yields CASRRGLAKNIQYF. The gene calls are TRBV6-1 and TRBJ2-4, with D possibly matching TRBD2 (7 bases). CDR1 MNHNS and CDR2 SASEGT come from the germline V gene. The ends were cut back, 6 bases at V and 0 bases at J, with 9 bases in the middle. The length of the CDR3 is 14 residues.